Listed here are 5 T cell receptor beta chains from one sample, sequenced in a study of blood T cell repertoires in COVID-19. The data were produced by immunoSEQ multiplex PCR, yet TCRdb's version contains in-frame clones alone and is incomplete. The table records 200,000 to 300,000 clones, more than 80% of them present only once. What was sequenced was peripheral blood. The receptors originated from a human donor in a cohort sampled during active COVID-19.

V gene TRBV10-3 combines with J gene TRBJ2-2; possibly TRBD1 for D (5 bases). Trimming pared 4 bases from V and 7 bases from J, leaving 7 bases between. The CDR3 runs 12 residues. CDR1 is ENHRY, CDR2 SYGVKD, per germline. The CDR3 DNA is TGTGCCATCAGTGTAGGGGTCGGGGAGCTGTTTTTT. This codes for CAISVGVGELFF.

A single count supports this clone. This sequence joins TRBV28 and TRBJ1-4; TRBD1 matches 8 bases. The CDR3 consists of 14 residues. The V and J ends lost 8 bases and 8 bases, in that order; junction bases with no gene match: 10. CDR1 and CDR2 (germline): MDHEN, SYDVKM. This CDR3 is CASGPRTGQEKLFF. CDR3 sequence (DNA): TGTGCCAGCGGGCCTCGGACAGGGCAAGAAAAACTGTTTTTT.

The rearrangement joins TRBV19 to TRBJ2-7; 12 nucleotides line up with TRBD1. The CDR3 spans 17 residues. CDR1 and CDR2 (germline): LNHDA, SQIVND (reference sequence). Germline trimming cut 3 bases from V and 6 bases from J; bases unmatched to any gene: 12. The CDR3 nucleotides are TGTGCCAGTAGTATGTACACCGGGACAGGGGGCATCATCGAGCAGTACTTC. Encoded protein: CASSMYTGTGGIIEQYF.

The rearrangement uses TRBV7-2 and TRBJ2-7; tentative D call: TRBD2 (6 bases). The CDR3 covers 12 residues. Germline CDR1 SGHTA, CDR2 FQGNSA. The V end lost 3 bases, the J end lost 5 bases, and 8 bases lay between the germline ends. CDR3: CASSLGGDEQYF. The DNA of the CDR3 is TGTGCCAGCAGCTTGGGCGGGGACGAGCAGTACTTC.

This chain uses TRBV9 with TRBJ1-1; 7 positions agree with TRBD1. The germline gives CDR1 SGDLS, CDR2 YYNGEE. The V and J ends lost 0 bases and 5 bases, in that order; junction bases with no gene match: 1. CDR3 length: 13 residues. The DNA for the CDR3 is TGTGCCAGCAGCGTAGACAGGGGAACTGAAGCTTTCTTT. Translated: CASSVDRGTEAFF.